This T cell receptor (beta chain) comes out of a study of cytomegalovirus exposure and HLA in healthy donors. Study-level background: As released early, the data held 70 million to 100 million unique TCRs from HLA-typed donors. Study findings and constraints: One cluster of highly shared sequence variants probably arose as a sequencing artifact. Highest at DRB1 and lowest at HLA-C, TCR association rates differed among HLA loci in a later analysis. Presence/absence analysis assumed near-uniform sequencing depth across donors.

Primers: 60 Vbeta forward and 13 Jbeta reverse. Libraries were prepared by immunoSEQ multiplex PCR; TCRdb keeps only in-frame clonotypes and omits some of them. The table includes 60,000 to 65,000 clones, roughly 74% detected once. As for this clone: Its cognate antigen is unknown.

Germline-derived CDR1 and CDR2 are SGHTA and FQGNSA. The CDR3 has 16 amino acids. With 1 base clipped from V and 8 bases from J, the junction kept 12 bases outside the gene matches. Specimen: PBMCs. This chain uses TRBV7-2 with TRBJ1-2; 8 positions match TRBD1. This TCR was sampled from a woman between 35 and 50 years old in good health and CMV-seropositive. CDR3 region: CASSLGPPQGGGGYTF. The CDR3, as DNA: TGTGCCAGCAGCTTAGGCCCCCCACAGGGGGGGGGCGGCTACACCTTC.